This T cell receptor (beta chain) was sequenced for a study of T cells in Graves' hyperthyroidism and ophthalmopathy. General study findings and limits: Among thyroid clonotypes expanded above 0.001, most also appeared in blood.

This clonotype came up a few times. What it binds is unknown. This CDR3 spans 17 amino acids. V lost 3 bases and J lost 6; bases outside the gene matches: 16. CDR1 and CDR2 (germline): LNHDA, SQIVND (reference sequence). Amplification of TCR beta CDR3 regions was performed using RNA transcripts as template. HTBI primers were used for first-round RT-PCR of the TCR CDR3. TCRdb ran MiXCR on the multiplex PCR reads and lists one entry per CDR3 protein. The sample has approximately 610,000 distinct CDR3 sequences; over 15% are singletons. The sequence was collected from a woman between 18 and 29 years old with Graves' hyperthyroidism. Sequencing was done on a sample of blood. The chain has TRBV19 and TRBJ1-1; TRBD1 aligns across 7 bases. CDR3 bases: TGTGCCAGTAGTATGGTACAGGGGTTTTTGGAAAACTCTGAAGCTTTCTTT. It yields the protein CASSMVQGFLENSEAFF.